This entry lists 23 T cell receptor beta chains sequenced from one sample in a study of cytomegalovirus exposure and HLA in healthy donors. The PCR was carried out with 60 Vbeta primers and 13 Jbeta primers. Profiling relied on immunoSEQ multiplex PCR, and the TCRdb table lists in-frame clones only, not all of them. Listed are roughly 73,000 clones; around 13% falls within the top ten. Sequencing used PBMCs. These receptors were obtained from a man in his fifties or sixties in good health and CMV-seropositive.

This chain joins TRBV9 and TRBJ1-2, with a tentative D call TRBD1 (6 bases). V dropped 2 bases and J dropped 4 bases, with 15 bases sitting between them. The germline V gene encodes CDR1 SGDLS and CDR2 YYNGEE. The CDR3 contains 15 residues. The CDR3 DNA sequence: TGTGCCAGCAGCGTGGGGGGGCTTGAGAGCTATGGCTACACCTTC. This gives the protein CASSVGGLESYGYTF.

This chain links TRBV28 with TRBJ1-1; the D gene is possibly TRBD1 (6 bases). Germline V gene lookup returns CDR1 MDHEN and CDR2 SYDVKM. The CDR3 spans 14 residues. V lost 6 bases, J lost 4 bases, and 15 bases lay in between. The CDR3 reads CASRDVGGSTEAFF. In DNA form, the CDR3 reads TGTGCCAGCAGGGACGTAGGGGGTAGCACTGAAGCTTTCTTT. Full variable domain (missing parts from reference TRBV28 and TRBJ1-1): DVKVTQSSRYLVKRTGEKVFLECVQDMDHENMFWYRQDPGLGLRLIYFSYDVKMKEKGDIPEGYSVSREKKERFSLILESASTNQTSMYLCASRDVGGSTEAFFGQGTRLTVV.

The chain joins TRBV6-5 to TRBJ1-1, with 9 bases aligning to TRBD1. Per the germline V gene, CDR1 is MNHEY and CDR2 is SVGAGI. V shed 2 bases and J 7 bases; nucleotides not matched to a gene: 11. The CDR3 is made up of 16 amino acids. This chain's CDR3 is CASSYPRGQGRYEAFF. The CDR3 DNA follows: TGTGCCAGCAGTTACCCCCGGGGACAGGGCCGGTATGAAGCTTTCTTT.

The CDR3 region is CATSPLPEGSTEAFF. The DNA for the CDR3 is TGTGCCACCAGTCCCCTTCCCGAGGGAAGCACTGAAGCTTTCTTT. This sequence joins TRBV15 and TRBJ1-1; D is uncertain. The CDR3 extends over 15 amino acids. Germline-derived CDR1 and CDR2 are LNHNV and YYDKDF (reference sequence). V dropped 6 bases and J dropped 4 bases, with 18 bases sitting between them.

CDR3 sequence reads: CASSSGGLDNSPLHF. In nucleotides, the CDR3 is TGTGCCAGCAGTTCAGGGGGCTTGGATAATTCACCCCTCCACTTT. The genes are TRBV6-5 and TRBJ1-6, with TRBD1 matching 8 bases. Germline V lookup: CDR1 MNHEY, CDR2 SVGAGI. The CDR3 has 15 residues. V shed 4 bases and J 5 bases; nucleotides not matched to a gene: 4.

CDR3 protein: CASSPGLAGYYTDTQYF. CDR3 bases: TGTGCCAGCAGCCCGGGACTAGCGGGGTATTACACAGATACGCAGTATTTT. This chain uses TRBV5-4 with TRBJ2-3; 13 nucleotides align to TRBD2. Germline-derived CDR1 and CDR2 are SGHNT and YYREEE (reference sequence). The CDR3 is made up of 17 amino acids. V lost 4 bases to trimming and J lost 2 bases; unmatched junction nucleotides: 7.

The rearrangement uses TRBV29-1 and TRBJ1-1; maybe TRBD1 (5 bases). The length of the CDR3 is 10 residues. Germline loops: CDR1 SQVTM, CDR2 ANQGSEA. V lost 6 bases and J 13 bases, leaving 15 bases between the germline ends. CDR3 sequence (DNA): TGCAGCGTGAGTGCAGGGTTGGATTTCTTT. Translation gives CSVSAGLDFF.

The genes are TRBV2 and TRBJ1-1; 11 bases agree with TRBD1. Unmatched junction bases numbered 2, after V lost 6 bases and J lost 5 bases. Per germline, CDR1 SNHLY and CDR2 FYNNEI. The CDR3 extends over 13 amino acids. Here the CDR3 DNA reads TGTGCCAGCAGCCGGGACAGGGGGACTGAAGCTTTCTTT. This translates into CASSRDRGTEAFF.

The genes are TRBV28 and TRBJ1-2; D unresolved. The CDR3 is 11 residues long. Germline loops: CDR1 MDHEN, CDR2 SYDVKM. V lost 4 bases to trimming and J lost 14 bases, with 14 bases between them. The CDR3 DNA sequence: TGTGCCAGCAGTTCCCCCCCCGGGATAACCTTC. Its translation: CASSSPPGITF.

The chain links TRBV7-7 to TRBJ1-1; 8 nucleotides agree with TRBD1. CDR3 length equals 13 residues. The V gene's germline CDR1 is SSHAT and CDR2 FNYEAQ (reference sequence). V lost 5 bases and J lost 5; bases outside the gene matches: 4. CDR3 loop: CASSLDRGTEAFF. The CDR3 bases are TGTGCCAGCAGCCTAGACAGGGGAACTGAAGCTTTCTTT.

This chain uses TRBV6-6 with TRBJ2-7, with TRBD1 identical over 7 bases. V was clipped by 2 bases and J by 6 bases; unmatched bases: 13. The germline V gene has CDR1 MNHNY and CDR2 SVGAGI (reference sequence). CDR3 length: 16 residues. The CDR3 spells CASSYLQGGRGSEQYF. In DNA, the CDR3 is TGTGCCAGCAGTTACCTCCAAGGGGGCAGGGGTAGCGAGCAGTACTTC.

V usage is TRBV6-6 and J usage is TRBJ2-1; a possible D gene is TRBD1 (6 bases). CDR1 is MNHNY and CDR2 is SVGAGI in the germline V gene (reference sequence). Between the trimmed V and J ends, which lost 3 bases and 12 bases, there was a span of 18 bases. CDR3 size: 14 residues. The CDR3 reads CASSYLDRLRRQFF. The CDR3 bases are TGTGCCAGCAGTTATTTGGACAGACTTCGACGGCAGTTCTTC.

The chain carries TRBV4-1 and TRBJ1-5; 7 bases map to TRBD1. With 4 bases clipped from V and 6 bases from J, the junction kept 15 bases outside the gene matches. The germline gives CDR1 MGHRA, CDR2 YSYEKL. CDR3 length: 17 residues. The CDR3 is CASSPSQRGQSGQPQHF. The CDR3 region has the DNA TGCGCCAGCAGCCCCAGTCAGAGGGGGCAGTCGGGTCAGCCCCAGCATTTT.

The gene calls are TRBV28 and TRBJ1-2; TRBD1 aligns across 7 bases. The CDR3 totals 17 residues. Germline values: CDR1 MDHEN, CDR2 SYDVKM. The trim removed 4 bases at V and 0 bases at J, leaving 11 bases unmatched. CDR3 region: CASSSPGTDVTNYGYTF. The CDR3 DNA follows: TGTGCCAGCAGTTCCCCAGGGACAGATGTTACTAACTATGGCTACACCTTC.

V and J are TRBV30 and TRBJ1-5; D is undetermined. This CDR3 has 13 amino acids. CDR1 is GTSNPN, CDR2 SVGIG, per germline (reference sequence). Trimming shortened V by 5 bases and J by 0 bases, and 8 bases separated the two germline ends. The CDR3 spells CAWGSDSNQPQHF. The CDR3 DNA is TGTGCCTGGGGGAGCGATAGCAATCAGCCCCAGCATTTT.

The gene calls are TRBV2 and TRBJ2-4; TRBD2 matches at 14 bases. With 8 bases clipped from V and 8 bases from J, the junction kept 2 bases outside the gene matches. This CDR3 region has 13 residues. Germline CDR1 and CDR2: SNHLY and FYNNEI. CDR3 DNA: TGTGCCAGCGGGACTAGCGGGAGTTACATTCAGTACTTC. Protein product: CASGTSGSYIQYF.

DNA of the CDR3: TGTGCCAGTAGTCCCTCGGCGGCGGAGAACACTGAAGCTTTCTTT. Translated: CASSPSAAENTEAFF. This rearrangement joins TRBV19 to TRBJ1-1; D unresolved. The CDR3 extends over 15 amino acids. Trimming took 5 bases from V and 1 from J, leaving 14 bases between them. Looked up from germline, CDR1 is LNHDA and CDR2 is SQIVND (reference sequence).

This CDR3 reads CASSLEGQGARINQPQHF. DNA of the CDR3: TGTGCCAGCAGCTTAGAGGGACAGGGGGCGCGAATTAACCAGCCCCAGCATTTT. This chain uses TRBV7-3 with TRBJ1-5; TRBD1 agrees at 12 bases. The CDR3 runs 18 residues. V dropped 2 bases and J dropped 7; count of bases not matched to a gene: 12. Per the germline V gene, CDR1 is SGHTA and CDR2 is FQGTGA.

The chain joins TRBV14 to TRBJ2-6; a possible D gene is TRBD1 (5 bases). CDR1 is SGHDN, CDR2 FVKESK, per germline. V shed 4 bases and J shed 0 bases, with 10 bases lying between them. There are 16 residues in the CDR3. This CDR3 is CASSLRQTSGANVLTF. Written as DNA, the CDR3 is TGTGCCAGCAGCCTCCGACAGACCTCTGGGGCCAACGTCCTGACTTTC. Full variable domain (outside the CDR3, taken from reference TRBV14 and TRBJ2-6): EAGVTQFPSHSVIEKGQTVTLRCDPISGHDNLYWYRRVMGKEIKFLLHFVKESKQDESGMPNNRFLAERTGGTYSTLKVQPAELEDSGVYFCASSLRQTSGANVLTFGAGSRLTVL.

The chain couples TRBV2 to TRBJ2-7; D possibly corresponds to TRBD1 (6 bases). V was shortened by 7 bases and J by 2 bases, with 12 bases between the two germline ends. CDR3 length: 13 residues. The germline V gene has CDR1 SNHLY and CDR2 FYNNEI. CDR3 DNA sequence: TGTGCCAGCAAGACAGGAGGCCCCTACGAGCAGTACTTC. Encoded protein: CASKTGGPYEQYF.

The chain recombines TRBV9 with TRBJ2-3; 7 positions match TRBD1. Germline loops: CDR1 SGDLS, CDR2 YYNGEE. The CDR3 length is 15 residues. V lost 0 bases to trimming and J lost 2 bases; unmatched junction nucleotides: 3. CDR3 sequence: CASSVGQGSTDTQYF. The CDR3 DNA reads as TGTGCCAGCAGCGTAGGACAGGGATCCACAGATACGCAGTATTTT.

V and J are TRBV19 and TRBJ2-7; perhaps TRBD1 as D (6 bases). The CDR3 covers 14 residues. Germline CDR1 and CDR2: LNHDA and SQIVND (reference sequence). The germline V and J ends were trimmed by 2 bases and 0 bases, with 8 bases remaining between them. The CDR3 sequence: CASSISTGSYEQYF. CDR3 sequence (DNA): TGTGCCAGTAGTATATCGACAGGCTCCTACGAGCAGTACTTC.

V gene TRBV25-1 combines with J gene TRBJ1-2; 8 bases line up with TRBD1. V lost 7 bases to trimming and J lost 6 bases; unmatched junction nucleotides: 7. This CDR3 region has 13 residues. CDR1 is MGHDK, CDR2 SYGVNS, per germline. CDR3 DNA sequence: TGTGCCAGCACCCCGGACAGGGAGGATGGCTACACCTTC. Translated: CASTPDREDGYTF.